Presented here are 18 T cell receptor beta chains from one specimen sequenced in a study of OX40 agonist ivuxolimab in advanced cancers. Produced via immunoSEQ multiplex PCR; TCRdb's table is partial and in-frame only. The table has about 70,000 clones, around nine tenths seen once. The source material was CD4+ or CD8+ T cells sorted from blood, sampled in a trial of the OX40 agonist ivuxolimab. The receptor set was obtained from an adult with an advanced solid tumor such as melanoma, head and neck, liver or kidney cancer.

This chain joins TRBV6-5 and TRBJ1-6, with D possibly matching TRBD1 (5 bases). The CDR3 is 13 residues long. CDR1 and CDR2 (germline): MNHEY, SVGAGI. V lost 8 bases to trimming and J lost 9 bases, with 14 bases between them. CDR3 bases: TGTGCCAGCTACAGCAGGGTCTCTTCACCCCTCCACTTT. This encodes CASYSRVSSPLHF.

The chain links TRBV28 to TRBJ2-1; 7 bases map to TRBD2. Germline loops: CDR1 MDHEN, CDR2 SYDVKM. The ends lost 5 bases at V and 3 bases at J; junction bases unmatched: 7. This CDR3 has 15 residues. The CDR3 region is CASSRTTSYYNEQFF. The CDR3, as DNA: TGTGCCAGCAGTCGAACGACTAGCTACTACAATGAGCAGTTCTTC.

As regards this clone: Its ends do not fully match the called genes, so a read error is possible. This chain connects TRBV7-9 to TRBJ1-4, with TRBD1 matching over 7 bases. In germline, CDR1 is SEHNR, CDR2 FQNEAQ (reference sequence). The CDR3 is made up of 14 amino acids. CDR3 nucleotide sequence: TGTGCCAGCAGCTTAGACGGGACAGCCACCCCTACGGCATTT. This encodes CASSLDGTATPTAF.

This clone was observed once. V gene TRBV4-3 combines with J gene TRBJ1-2, with D possibly being TRBD1 (5 bases). Germline assignment: CDR1 LGHNA and CDR2 YSLEER. The germline V and J ends were trimmed by 0 bases and 8 bases, with 13 bases remaining between them. The CDR3 is 14 residues long. In nucleotides, the CDR3 is TGCGCCAGCAGCCAAGAGGGGGTGGCGCGAGGCTACACCTTC. This translates into CASSQEGVARGYTF.

V gene TRBV13 combines with J gene TRBJ2-6; a weak D match, TRBD2 (5 bases). The CDR3 has 15 amino acids. Trimming stripped 3 bases from V and 1 base from J, with 7 bases between. From germline, CDR1 is PRHDT and CDR2 FYEKMQ (reference sequence). CDR3 in amino acids: CASSLRDSGANVLTF. CDR3 coding DNA: TGTGCCAGCAGCTTGAGGGATTCTGGGGCCAACGTCCTGACTTTC.

V and J are TRBV10-3 and TRBJ2-7; D is perhaps TRBD1 (6 bases). Germline V gives CDR1 ENHRY, CDR2 SYGVKD. This CDR3 has 16 residues. The V gene lost 0 bases and the J gene lost 3 bases, with 15 bases spanning the gap. The CDR3 here is CAISESTGGKGYEQYF. The CDR3 DNA sequence: TGTGCCATCAGTGAGTCTACTGGGGGCAAGGGCTACGAGCAGTACTTC.

This sequence joins TRBV6-6 and TRBJ1-2, with 7 bases aligning to TRBD1. J was trimmed by 4 bases and V by 8 bases; bases with no gene match: 10. Germline lookup yields CDR1 MNHNY and CDR2 SVGAGI (reference sequence). There are 14 residues in the CDR3. DNA for the CDR3: TGTGCCAGCTCCCATCCGGGACAGCCCTATGGCTACACCTTC. The encoded protein is CASSHPGQPYGYTF.

Remarks on this clone: Additional DNA sequences in this sample encode the identical CDR3. CDR3 region: CASSMTGVGNQPQHF. The DNA of the CDR3 is TGTGCCAGCAGTATGACAGGGGTTGGGAATCAGCCCCAGCATTTT. The V gene is TRBV6-1, the J gene TRBJ1-5; 8 bases are shared with TRBD1. V lost 5 bases and J lost 4; bases outside the gene matches: 7. The CDR3 runs to 15 residues. CDR1 MNHNS and CDR2 SASEGT come from the germline V gene.

The chain uses TRBV25-1 and TRBJ2-1; D gene ambiguous. V was pared by 8 bases and J by 1 base, with 12 bases between. CDR1 MGHDK and CDR2 SYGVNS come from the germline V gene. The CDR3 sequence is 14 residues long. The CDR3 sequence is CASCSVNSYNEQFF. The CDR3 nucleotides read TGTGCCAGCTGCTCGGTAAATTCCTACAATGAGCAGTTCTTC.

The table lists this clone with a count of one. The chain joins TRBV5-1 to TRBJ2-5, with unresolved D. The V end lost 0 bases, the J end lost 5 bases, and 8 bases lay between the germline ends. The germline V gene encodes CDR1 SGHRS and CDR2 YFSETQ. This CDR3 spans 13 amino acids. The CDR3 sequence is CASSLVGEETQYF. In nucleotides, the CDR3 is TGCGCCAGCAGCTTGGTCGGTGAGGAGACCCAGTACTTC.

The rearrangement links TRBV6-1 to TRBJ1-1; 9 bases match TRBD1. V lost 5 bases and J lost 1; bases outside the gene matches: 5. This CDR3 comprises 15 residues. Germline CDR1 and CDR2: MNHNS and SASEGT. In DNA, the CDR3 is TGTGCCAGCAGTCCCCGGACAGGGGAGAACACTGAAGCTTTCTTT. This codes for CASSPRTGENTEAFF.

This chain uses TRBV6-6 with TRBJ1-2; D perhaps matches TRBD1 (5 bases). This CDR3 is built from 16 residues. The V and J ends lost 2 bases and 2 bases respectively, with 15 bases between them. In germline, CDR1 is MNHNY, CDR2 SVGAGI (reference sequence). CDR3: CASSYARTSINYGYTF. Here the CDR3 DNA reads TGTGCCAGCAGTTACGCCCGGACATCGATAAACTATGGCTACACCTTC.

The chain recombines TRBV28 with TRBJ1-1; the match to TRBD1 covers 8 bases. CDR3 length: 13 amino acids. From germline, CDR1 is MDHEN and CDR2 SYDVKM. J gave up 10 bases and V 3 bases, and 7 bases lay outside the gene matches. The CDR3 nucleotides are TGTGCCAGCAGTTTTTCAGGGGGCCCTGGAGCTTTCTTT. Translating it yields CASSFSGGPGAFF.

V gene TRBV11-2 combines with J gene TRBJ1-2; D is unclear. Germline-derived CDR1 and CDR2 are SGHAT and FQNNGV. This CDR3 has 14 residues. Trimming shortened V by 1 base and J by 7 bases, and 13 bases separated the two germline ends. CDR3 sequence: CASSLGGGHRGYTF. In DNA form, the CDR3 reads TGTGCCAGCAGCTTAGGAGGCGGGCACCGTGGCTACACCTTC.

This clone was observed a handful of times. This chain connects TRBV15 to TRBJ2-2; D remains unclear. Germline V CDR1 and CDR2: LNHNV, YYDKDF (reference sequence). This CDR3 has 17 residues. V was shortened by 2 bases and J by 0 bases, with 13 bases between the two germline ends. The CDR3 coding sequence is TGTGCCACCAGCAGACCCGGAGCACCCGCGAACACCGGGGAGCTGTTTTTT. Translation gives CATSRPGAPANTGELFF.

CDR3 DNA sequence: TGCGCCAGCAGGACCGGGACAGGGATCAGCGGGGAGCTGTTTTTT. Its protein product is CASRTGTGISGELFF. This chain uses TRBV5-1 with TRBJ2-2; 9 nucleotides agree with TRBD1. The length of the CDR3 is 15 residues. V was clipped by 5 bases and J by 7 bases; unmatched bases: 9. From germline, CDR1 is SGHRS and CDR2 YFSETQ.

A few counts support this clone. The rearrangement links TRBV4-2 to TRBJ1-5; D gene uncertain. This CDR3 region has 14 residues. Trimming removed 1 base from V and 1 base from J, with 5 bases in between. Germline V gene data show CDR1 as LGHNA and CDR2 as YNFKEQ. DNA for the CDR3: TGTGCCAGCAGCCAAGCAGGAAGCAATCAGCCCCAGCATTTT. This sequence encodes CASSQAGSNQPQHF.

J is TRBJ1-6 and V is TRBV28; D gene uncertain. Germline CDR1 and CDR2: MDHEN and SYDVKM. Trimming stripped 2 bases from V and 3 bases from J, with 11 bases between. CDR3 length: 16 amino acids. The CDR3 here is CASSLTRNSYNSPLHF. The CDR3 region has the DNA TGTGCCAGCAGTTTAACCCGGAACAGCTATAATTCACCCCTCCACTTT.